This T cell receptor beta chain comes out of a study of technical replicates of blood from several donors. The CDR3 contains 14 residues. V was cut by 6 bases and J by 7 bases, with 15 bases left in between. Germline V CDR1 and CDR2: MNHNS, SASEGT. The assay was immunoSEQ multiplex PCR, and TCRdb's table has in-frame clones only and misses some. The sample includes 75,000 to 90,000 clones, approximately 92% of them seen just once. The sequencing input was T cells isolated from PBMCs. This clonotype was sampled from a human donor in good health. The chain uses TRBV6-1 and TRBJ2-2, with TRBD1 as a possible D gene (6 bases). The CDR3: CASSPGTWFGELFF. CDR3 in DNA: TGTGCCAGCAGCCCCGGGACATGGTTCGGGGAGCTGTTTTTT.